The entry that follows covers one T cell receptor (beta chain) sequence. It lacks a known antigen. No clone much larger than this one lies a single base away; base qualities are absent. Read against the paper, the sample's time point label means: about 28 days (+/-7) after the second vaccine dose. What the treatment or condition label conveys for this sample: meningococcal conjugate vaccine given as trial control. Vaccinee samples were obtained from the UK trials COV001 and COV002, which included a single-blind randomized controlled phase 2/3 trial of AZD1222 (ChAdOx1 nCoV-19) in healthy adults. For TCRbeta chain sequencing, PBMC samples from trial participants were taken at day 0 and at day 28 after the second dose. The data belong to a study of T cell responses to AZD1222 COVID-19 vaccine (TCRdb year 2021). Context from the whole study: TCR sequencing covered fewer than 250 trial participants: 207 given two doses of AZD1222 and about 26 given two doses of MenACWY control vaccine. Trial participants were enrolled into age subgroups of 18-55, 56-69 and 70-plus years, which contained about 150, 27 and 61 TCR-sequenced participants, respectively.

The CDR3 regions of human TCRbeta chains were analyzed by immunosequencing. Processing in the source paper ran as follows. TCRs in the repertoires were matched against a reference library of SARS-CoV-2-specific TCRs that had been generated with the MIRA antigen-specificity platform. Breadth meant the fraction of unique TCRs that were SARS-CoV-2-associated, whereas depth meant the fraction of total T cells that were SARS-CoV-2-associated. Using the MIRA data, each spike-specific TCR was assigned both to the spike region to which the TCR was reactive and to a CD4 or CD8 class. Log10-transformed breadth and depth values were compared by one-way ANOVA with Sidak's multiple comparisons tests. TCRdb limited this immuneACCESS table to in-frame rearrangements with V and J called. A share of clones is missing; checked studies link under half to unresolved V genes, and the rest is unexplained. The V and J calls and clone size were taken over from that table, and D and trimming were inferred from the DNA. The sample includes approximately 100,000 clones, with approximately 86% observed a single time. The leading ten clones occupy 2.5% to 3.5% of the sample.

Study-wide findings and limitations: Most participants were white British and females outnumbered males, and the authors suggested that clonal diversity may have been underestimated. Spike-specific TCR breadth and depth rose significantly after two AZD1222 doses compared with day 0 and with MenACWY recipients. Conclusions about previously exposed vaccinees are limited because only five to seven AZD1222 recipients were SARS-CoV-2 seropositive at baseline. Reportedly, almost half of the unique spike-specific TCRs recognized epitopes lying outside the regions that are mutated in the B.1.351 and B.1.1.7 variants. The 56-69-year group was small, and its depth increase did not reach significance, likely because of low power. No day 14 peak-response samples were available, so repertoires were characterized only after the peak T cell response. CD4 TCRs associated with the vaccine covered the entire spike protein, and the dominant responses were in regions 160-218 and 743-854.

CDR3 length: 15 amino acids, cysteine to phenylalanine. Only the CDR3 portion is preserved as DNA: 45 bases, with reading frame beginning at the first base. The V end loses 5 bases and the J end loses 2 bases, and a stretch of 16 bases separates them. CDR1 and CDR2 are read off the germline V gene as SGHVS and FNYEAQ. The source was peripheral blood, collected 28 days after the second dose of the MenACWY control vaccine. The TCR sequence derives from an adult who received the MenACWY meningococcal vaccine as a control. The rearranged segments are TRBV7-6 and TRBJ2-7, with the D gene uncertain. The DNA sequence follows: TGTGCCAGCAGCCCCCAACCGGCACAGACCTACGAGCAGTACTTC. Protein translation: CASSPQPAQTYEQYF. With all but the CDR3 taken from the reference TRBV7-6 and TRBJ2-7 genes, the full variable domain is: GAGVSQSPRYKVTKRGQDVALRCDPISGHVSLYWYRQALGQGPEFLTYFNYEAQQDKSGLPNDRFSAERPEGSISTLTIQRTEQRDSAMYRCASSPQPAQTYEQYFGPGTRLTVT.